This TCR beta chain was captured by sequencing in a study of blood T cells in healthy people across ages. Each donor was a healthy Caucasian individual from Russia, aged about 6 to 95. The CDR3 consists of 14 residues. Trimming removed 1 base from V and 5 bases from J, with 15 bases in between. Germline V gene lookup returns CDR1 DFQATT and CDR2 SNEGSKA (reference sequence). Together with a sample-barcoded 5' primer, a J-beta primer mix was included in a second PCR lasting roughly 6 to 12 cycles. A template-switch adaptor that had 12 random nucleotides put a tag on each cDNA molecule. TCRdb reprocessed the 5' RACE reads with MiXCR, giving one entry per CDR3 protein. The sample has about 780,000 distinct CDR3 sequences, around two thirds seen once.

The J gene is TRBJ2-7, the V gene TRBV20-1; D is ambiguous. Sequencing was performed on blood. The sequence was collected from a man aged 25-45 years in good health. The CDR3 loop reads CSARGGREINEQYF. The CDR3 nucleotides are TGCAGTGCTAGAGGGGGTAGGGAAATAAACGAGCAGTACTTC.